The 5 T cell receptor beta chains below were found in one sample sequenced in a study of cytomegalovirus exposure and HLA in healthy donors. PCR involved 60 Vbeta and 13 Jbeta primers. Sequenced by immunoSEQ multiplex PCR; TCRdb stores in-frame clones only, minus some. The sample yields under 150,000 clones, approximately 78% seen once. Sequencing was done on a sample of PBMCs. These receptor sequences come from a man between 40 and 49 years old in good health and CMV-seropositive.

The chain combines TRBV6-6 with TRBJ2-5, with D perhaps matching TRBD2 (6 bases). Germline V CDR1 and CDR2: MNHNY, SVGAGI (reference sequence). CDR3 length equals 15 residues. The V gene lost 8 bases and the J gene lost 5 bases, with 21 bases spanning the gap. The CDR3 region is CASLDSSGRWETQYF. CDR3 nucleotide sequence: TGTGCCAGCTTGGACTCGTCAGGGAGGTGGGAGACCCAGTACTTC.

The chain combines TRBV7-9 with TRBJ1-5; no firm D call. The germline V gene encodes CDR1 SEHNR and CDR2 FQNEAQ (reference sequence). Trimming pared 2 bases from V and 2 bases from J, leaving 10 bases between. This CDR3 comprises 15 residues. CDR3 residues: CASSLWGDGNQPQHF. The CDR3 region has the DNA TGTGCCAGCAGCTTATGGGGAGATGGCAATCAGCCCCAGCATTTT.

The chain carries TRBV18 and TRBJ1-5, with D tentatively TRBD1 (6 bases). This CDR3 is built from 15 residues. Trimming left V 3 bases short and J 4 bases short, with 13 bases between. CDR1 and CDR2 (germline): KGHSH, LQKENI. The CDR3 nucleotides read TGTGCCAGCTCACCCGACGGACAGAATAATCAGCCCCAGCATTTT. Translated, it gives CASSPDGQNNQPQHF.

The chain couples TRBV6-5 to TRBJ1-3; D remains unclear. Trimming removed 0 bases from V and 7 bases from J, with 10 bases in between. This CDR3 has 14 amino acids. Germline CDR1 is MNHEY and CDR2 is SVGAGI. CDR3 sequence: CASSYSLLRNTIYF. In DNA form, the CDR3 reads TGTGCCAGCAGTTACTCGTTACTTCGGAACACCATATATTTT.

V gene TRBV7-9 combines with J gene TRBJ1-1; 10 positions match TRBD1. With V trimmed by 4 bases and J by 7 bases, 3 bases remained unmatched. Germline lookup yields CDR1 SEHNR and CDR2 FQNEAQ (reference sequence). This CDR3 region has 13 residues. The CDR3 DNA reads TGTGCCAGCAGCTGGGGACAGGGGCTTGAAGCTTTCTTT. Its translation: CASSWGQGLEAFF.